This paragraph reports one T cell receptor (beta chain). In the authors' methods: Cell counts per sample came from amplifying reference gene primers. Using immunoSEQ multiplex PCR, the repertoire was profiled, and TCRdb retains in-frame clones only, with some absent. That table gives V, J and clone size, and the DNA gave D and trimming. This sample has over 120,000 clones, with roughly 89% found just once. CDR1 and CDR2 (germline): WNHNN, SYGVQD (reference sequence). Trimming removed 0 bases at V and 4 bases at J, with 6 bases between. This CDR3 region has 13 residues. This specimen belongs to a study of blood T cell repertoires in COVID-19. Study information: Donors in the United States, Italy and Spain gave samples during acute or convalescent COVID-19. T cells, B-cell-depleted T cells, or PBMCs provided the cDNA or gDNA that served as material.

The sequencing input was peripheral blood. The V and J genes are TRBV10-1 and TRBJ2-5; no reliable D call. The TCR comes from a woman in her forties or fifties with acute or convalescent COVID-19. CDR3 in DNA: TGCGCCAGCAGTGAGTCACTTAGAGAGACCCAGTACTTC. Residues: CASSESLRETQYF.